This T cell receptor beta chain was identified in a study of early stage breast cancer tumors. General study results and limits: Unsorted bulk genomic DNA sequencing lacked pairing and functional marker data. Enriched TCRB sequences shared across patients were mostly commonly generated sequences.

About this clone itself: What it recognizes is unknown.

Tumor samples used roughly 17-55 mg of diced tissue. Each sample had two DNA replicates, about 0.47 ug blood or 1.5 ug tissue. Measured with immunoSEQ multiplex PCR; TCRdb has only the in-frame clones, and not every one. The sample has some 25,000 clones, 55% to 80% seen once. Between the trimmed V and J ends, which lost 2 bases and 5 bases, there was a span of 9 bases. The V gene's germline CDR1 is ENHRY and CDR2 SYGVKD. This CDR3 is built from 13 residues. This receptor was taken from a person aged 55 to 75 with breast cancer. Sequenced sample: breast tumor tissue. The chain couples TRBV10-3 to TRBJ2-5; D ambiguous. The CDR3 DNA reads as TGTGCCATCAGTGAGACCGTCGGGGAGACCCAGTACTTC. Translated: CAISETVGETQYF.